This T cell receptor (beta chain) was captured by sequencing in a study of monozygotic twins with inflammatory bowel disease (dated by TCRdb to 2018 to 2020). Looking at the study overall: The full study comprised some 30 monozygotic twin pairs: nine German pairs (four IBD-concordant, five IBD-discordant) and 19 IBD-discordant Danish pairs. Each individual had, on average, about 151 000 unique TCRalpha sequences and 181 000 unique TCRbeta sequences available for analysis. Within discordant pairs, disease-associated traits were sought mainly by comparing IBD patients with their genetically identical healthy co-twins. Paper-wide results and their limitations: A decrease in TCRbeta repertoire diversity, as measured by inverse Simpson index, was observed in IBD patients compared with their healthy co-twins. IBD patients shared fewer clonotypes with other individuals than healthy twins did, most markedly in patients showing signs of disease activity. No single strong signal or clonotype linked to IBD turned up in the results, so the idea that one exists was not supported. Concordant and discordant twins showed no difference in repertoire similarity, possibly because of limited statistical power. Distinction between different T cell subtypes could not be achieved in the analysis. Differing immunosuppressive treatments among patients may have added background noise and inter-individual variability to the repertoires.

From each donor, a roughly 2.3 ml peripheral blood sample was collected into PAXgene tubes and stored at -80 degrees C. Without any T cell sorting, total RNA was extracted from whole blood using the PAXgene blood miRNA kit on an automated QIAcube. Deep TCRalpha and TCRbeta repertoire profiling with unique molecular barcoding was performed on peripheral blood of monozygotic twin pairs concordant or discordant for inflammatory bowel disease. For every twin pair, smoking habits were documented, and each individual was categorised as a current, former or never smoker. Points on this clonotype: It has no known antigen specificity.

The germline V gene yields SGHRS for CDR1 and YFSETQ for CDR2. The CDR3 goes from the cysteine to the phenylalanine over 16 residues. Only the protein is on record. Preparation of the library involved 5' RACE. For each TCR library, roughly 3,600 ng of total RNA was used. For each sample, cDNA was synthesized in eight separate reactions using SMARTScribe reverse transcriptase. During cDNA synthesis, template switching introduced unique molecular identifiers that contained a 6-nucleotide sample barcode. TCRalpha and TCRbeta cDNA was amplified by two nested PCRs of around 16 and 10 cycles, with bead purification after each PCR. Before amplification, the cDNA was both treated with uracil DNA-glycosylase and purified with the QIAquick PCR purification kit. In the second PCR, Illumina TruSeq-compatible adapters and sample-specific barcodes were added. TapeStation and Qubit were used to check library quality and concentration, and 4 to 6 ng of each library went into the pool. Sequencing of pooled libraries was carried out on an Illumina HiSeq2500 single-index Rapid Run using 2 x 100 bp reads and custom sequencing primers. Per the source publication's procedure: MiGEC version 1.2.6 was used for UMI-based consensus assembly, which corrected PCR and sequencing errors. MiXCR version 2.1.1 was used for V(D)J alignment, clonotype assembly and CDR3 extraction. To normalise gene usage, clonotype sharing and MAIT/NKT TCR abundance, the top 1000, 10 000 and 20 000 clonotypes in each sample were analysed. After downsampling to 27 000 UMIs, diversity was calculated as the inverse Simpson index using the vegan R package. Paired Mann-Whitney U tests were applied to discordant twin pairs, and Benjamini-Hochberg correction was used for multiple testing. The reads, reprocessed by TCRdb, yield one row per CDR3 protein sequence and no DNA. TCRdb's processing, not the authors', yielded these V and J calls. Per the sample table, the count is 350,000 to 550,000 distinct CDR3 sequences. About 2.4% of the sample is in the top ten clones.

The chain employs TRBV5-1 and TRBJ1-5; TCRdb picks TRBD1, but there is no DNA to check that call. The clonotype originates from a human donor with ulcerative colitis or Crohn's disease, or a healthy co-twin of an affected twin (not recorded which). Sequenced input: blood. For the CDR3, the sequence is CASSLEGRWLNQPQHF.